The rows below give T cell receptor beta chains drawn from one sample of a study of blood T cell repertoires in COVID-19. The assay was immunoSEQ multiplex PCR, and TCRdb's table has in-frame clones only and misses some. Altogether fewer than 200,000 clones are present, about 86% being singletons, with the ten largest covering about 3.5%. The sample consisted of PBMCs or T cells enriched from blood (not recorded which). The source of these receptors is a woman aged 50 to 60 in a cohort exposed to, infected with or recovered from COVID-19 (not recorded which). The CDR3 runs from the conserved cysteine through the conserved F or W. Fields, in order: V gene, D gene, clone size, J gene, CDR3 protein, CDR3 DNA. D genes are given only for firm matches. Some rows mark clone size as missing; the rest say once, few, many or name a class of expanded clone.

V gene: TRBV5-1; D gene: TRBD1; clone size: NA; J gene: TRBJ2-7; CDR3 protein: CASSLVGTGDEQYF; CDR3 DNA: TGCGCCAGCAGCTTGGTTGGGACAGGCGACGAGCAGTACTTC
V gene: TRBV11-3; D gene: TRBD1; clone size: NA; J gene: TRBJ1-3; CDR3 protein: CASSRDSSSGNTIYF; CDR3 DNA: TGTGCCAGCAGCCGGGACAGTTCGTCTGGAAACACCATATATTTT
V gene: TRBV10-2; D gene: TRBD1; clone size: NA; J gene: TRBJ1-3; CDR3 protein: CASSEDRASGNTIYF; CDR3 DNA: TGCGCCAGCAGTGAGGACAGGGCCTCTGGAAACACCATATATTTT
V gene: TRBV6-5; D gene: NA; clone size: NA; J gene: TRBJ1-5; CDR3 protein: CASSQKGGGPQHF; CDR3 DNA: TGTGCCAGCAGTCAAAAGGGCGGGGGGCCCCAGCATTTT
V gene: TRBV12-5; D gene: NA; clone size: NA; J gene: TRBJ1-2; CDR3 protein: CASGPGGVVRKTF; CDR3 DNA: TGTGCTAGTGGCCCGGGGGGAGTAGTTAGGAAGACCTTC
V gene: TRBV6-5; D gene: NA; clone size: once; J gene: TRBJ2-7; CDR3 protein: CASRLYEQYF; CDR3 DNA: TGTGCCAGCAGGCTATACGAGCAGTACTTC
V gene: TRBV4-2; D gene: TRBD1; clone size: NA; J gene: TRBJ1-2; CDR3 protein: CASSQPLGTGANYGYTF; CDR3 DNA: TGTGCCAGCAGCCAACCTTTAGGGACAGGGGCCAACTATGGCTACACCTTC
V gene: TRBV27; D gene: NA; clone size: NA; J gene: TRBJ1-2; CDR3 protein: CASSPTDRLLTYGYTF; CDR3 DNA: TGTGCCAGCAGTCCAACGGACAGATTACTCACCTATGGCTACACCTTC
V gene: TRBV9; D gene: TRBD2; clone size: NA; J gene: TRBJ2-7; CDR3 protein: CASSDGLAGPYEQYF; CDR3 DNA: TGTGCCAGCAGCGACGGACTAGCGGGCCCCTACGAGCAGTACTTC
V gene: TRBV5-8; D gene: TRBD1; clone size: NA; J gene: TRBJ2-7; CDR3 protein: CASSLGQGAYEQYF; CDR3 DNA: TGTGCCAGCAGCTTGGGACAGGGGGCCTACGAGCAGTACTTC
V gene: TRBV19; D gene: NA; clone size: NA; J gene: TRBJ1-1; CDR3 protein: CASREGKDTEAFF; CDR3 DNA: TGTGCCAGTAGGGAGGGGAAAGACACTGAAGCTTTCTTT
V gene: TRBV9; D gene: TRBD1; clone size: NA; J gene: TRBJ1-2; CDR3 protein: CASSQGQGLVGYTF; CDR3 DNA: TGTGCCAGCAGCCAAGGACAGGGTCTAGTTGGCTACACCTTC
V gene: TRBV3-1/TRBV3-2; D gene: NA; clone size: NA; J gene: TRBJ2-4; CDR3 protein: CASSQEPTSIQYF; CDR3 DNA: TGTGCCAGCAGCCAAGAACCCACGAGCATTCAGTACTTC
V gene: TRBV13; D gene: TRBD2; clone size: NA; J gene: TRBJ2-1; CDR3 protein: CASSAHRTSGGADEQFF; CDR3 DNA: TGTGCCAGCAGCGCCCACAGAACTAGCGGGGGGGCCGATGAGCAGTTCTTC
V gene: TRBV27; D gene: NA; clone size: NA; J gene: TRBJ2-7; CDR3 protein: CASSLGRAYEQYF; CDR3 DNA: TGTGCCAGCAGTTTAGGGCGGGCCTACGAGCAGTACTTC